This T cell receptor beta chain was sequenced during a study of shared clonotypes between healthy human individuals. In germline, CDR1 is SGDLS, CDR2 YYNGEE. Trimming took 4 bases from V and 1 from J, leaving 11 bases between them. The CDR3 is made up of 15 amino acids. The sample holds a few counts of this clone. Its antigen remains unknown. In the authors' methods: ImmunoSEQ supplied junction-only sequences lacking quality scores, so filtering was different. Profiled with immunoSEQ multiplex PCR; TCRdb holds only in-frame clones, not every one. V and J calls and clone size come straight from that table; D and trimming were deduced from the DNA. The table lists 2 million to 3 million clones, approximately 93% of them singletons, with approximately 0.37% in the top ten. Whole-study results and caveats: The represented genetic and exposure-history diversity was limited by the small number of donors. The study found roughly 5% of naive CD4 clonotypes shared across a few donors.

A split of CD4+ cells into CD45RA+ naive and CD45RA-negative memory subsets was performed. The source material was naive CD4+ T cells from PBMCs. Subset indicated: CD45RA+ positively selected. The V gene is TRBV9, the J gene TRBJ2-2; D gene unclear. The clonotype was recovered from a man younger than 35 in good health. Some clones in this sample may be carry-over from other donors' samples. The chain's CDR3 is CASSPQRLNTGELFF. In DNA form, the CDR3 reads TGTGCCAGCAGCCCCCAGAGGTTGAACACCGGGGAGCTGTTTTTT.